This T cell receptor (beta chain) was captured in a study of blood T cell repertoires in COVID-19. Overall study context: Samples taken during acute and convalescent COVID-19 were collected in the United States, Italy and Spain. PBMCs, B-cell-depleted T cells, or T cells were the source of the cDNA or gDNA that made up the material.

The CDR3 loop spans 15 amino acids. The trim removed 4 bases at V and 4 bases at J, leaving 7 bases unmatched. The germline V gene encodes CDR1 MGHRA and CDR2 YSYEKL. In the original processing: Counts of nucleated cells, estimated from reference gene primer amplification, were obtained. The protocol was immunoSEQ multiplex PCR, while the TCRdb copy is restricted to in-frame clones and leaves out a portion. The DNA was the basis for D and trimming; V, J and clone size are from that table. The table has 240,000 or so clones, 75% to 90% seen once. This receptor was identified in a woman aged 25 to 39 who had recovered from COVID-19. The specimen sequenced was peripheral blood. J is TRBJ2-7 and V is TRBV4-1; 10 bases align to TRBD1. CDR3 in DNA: TGCGCCAGCAGCCCGAGCGGGACAGGGGTTTACGAGCAGTACTTC. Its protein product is CASSPSGTGVYEQYF.